What follows are 30 T cell receptor beta chains derived from one specimen sequenced in a study of T cell changes during pregnancy in multiple sclerosis. Generated by immunoSEQ multiplex PCR, the TCRdb table keeps only in-frame clones and is missing some. Of approximately 40,000 clones in the sample, approximately 88% were seen once. Sample: peripheral blood, taken in the first trimester of pregnancy. The receptors were gathered from a female donor in good health, enrolled as a control in a pregnancy study.

The genes are TRBV29-1 and TRBJ2-3; D remains unclear. The CDR3 runs 11 residues. V lost 6 bases to trimming and J lost 0 bases, with 4 bases between them. Looked up from germline, CDR1 is SQVTM and CDR2 is ANQGSEA. In DNA, the CDR3 is TGCAGCGTCTACAGCACAGATACGCAGTATTTT. Encoded protein: CSVYSTDTQYF.

The chain employs TRBV10-3 and TRBJ1-3; D uncertain. CDR3 length: 17 residues. Germline V lookup: CDR1 ENHRY, CDR2 SYGVKD. V was trimmed by 6 bases and J by 0 bases, leaving 18 bases between them. The CDR3 sequence is CAIRTLGGVPSGNTIYF. CDR3 nucleotides: TGTGCCATCAGGACCCTAGGTGGAGTACCCTCTGGAAACACCATATATTTT.

This chain joins TRBV5-1 and TRBJ2-5; 10 bases line up with TRBD1. The trim removed 4 bases at V and 5 bases at J, leaving 11 bases unmatched. Germline lookup yields CDR1 SGHRS and CDR2 YFSETQ. CDR3 length: 16 residues. DNA for the CDR3: TGCGCCAGCAGCGGGAGTATGACAGGGGGCCGTGAGACCCAGTACTTC. Its translation: CASSGSMTGGRETQYF.

V gene TRBV5-5 combines with J gene TRBJ2-2; 8 bases fit TRBD1. The CDR3 is 16 amino acids. Germline V gives CDR1 SGHKS, CDR2 YYEKEE (reference sequence). Trimming took 4 bases from V and 4 from J; bases not matched to a gene: 9. CDR3 sequence: CASSVTGTGGTGELFF. The CDR3 DNA sequence: TGTGCCAGCAGCGTTACCGGGACAGGCGGCACCGGGGAGCTGTTTTTT.

This chain connects TRBV28 to TRBJ2-7, with 9 bases identical to TRBD1. CDR3 length equals 13 residues. Per germline, CDR1 MDHEN and CDR2 SYDVKM. The V gene end was trimmed by 6 bases and the J gene end by 4 bases; junction bases not matched to a gene: 4. CDR3 bases: TGTGCCAGCAGACCGGGACAGGGATACGAGCAGTACTTC. Protein: CASRPGQGYEQYF.

The V call is TRBV6-5, the J call TRBJ2-1, with TRBD1 identical over 9 bases. Germline CDR1 MNHEY, CDR2 SVGAGI. V lost 10 bases and J lost 8; bases outside the gene matches: 9. The CDR3 sequence is 13 residues long. The CDR3 region is CATHGQGIDEQFF. The DNA of the CDR3 is TGTGCCACCCACGGACAGGGGATAGATGAGCAGTTCTTC.

The genes are TRBV7-3 and TRBJ2-3; the match to TRBD2 covers 10 bases. Germline lookup yields CDR1 SGHTA and CDR2 FQGTGA. The CDR3 is made up of 16 amino acids. Unmatched junction bases numbered 3, after V lost 2 bases and J lost 1 base. CDR3 sequence: CASSLGLAGGTDTQYF. The CDR3 DNA follows: TGTGCCAGCAGCTTAGGTCTAGCGGGAGGCACAGATACGCAGTATTTT.

This clone appeared once. The J gene is TRBJ1-1, the V gene TRBV5-5; TRBD1 aligns across 10 bases. The J segment lost 4 bases and the V segment lost 0 bases, leaving 3 bases of the junction unmatched. Germline lookup yields CDR1 SGHKS and CDR2 YYEKEE (reference sequence). The CDR3 contains 15 residues. CDR3 amino acids: CASSLAGQGSTEAFF. The CDR3 nucleotides are TGTGCCAGCAGCTTGGCGGGACAGGGGAGCACTGAAGCTTTCTTT.

The chain uses TRBV7-2 and TRBJ2-1; 9 bases fit TRBD2. The germline CDR1 and CDR2 sequences are SGHTA and FQGNSA. This CDR3 contains 17 residues. Germline trimming cut 5 bases from V and 2 bases from J; bases unmatched to any gene: 10. CDR3 protein: CASSLTGIAGAYNEQFF. CDR3 DNA: TGTGCCAGCAGCCTTACTGGAATAGCGGGGGCCTACAATGAGCAGTTCTTC.

The chain recombines TRBV30 with TRBJ1-6; TRBD1 agrees at 9 bases. CDR3 length: 16 residues. Germline-derived CDR1 and CDR2 are GTSNPN and SVGIG (reference sequence). Trimming cost V 3 bases and J 4 bases; bases outside gene matches: 7. The CDR3 coding sequence is TGTGCCTGGAGGATTACAGGGGGCGCGTATAATTCACCCCTCCACTTT. Amino acid sequence: CAWRITGGAYNSPLHF.

J is TRBJ2-7 and V is TRBV19, with D possibly TRBD1 on 5 matching bases. Germline-derived CDR1 and CDR2 are LNHDA and SQIVND (reference sequence). Deletions cut 7 bases from V and 4 bases from J, with 29 bases between. The CDR3 length is 18 residues. The CDR3 region is CASTLYPLQRQKKYEQYF. The CDR3 DNA reads TGTGCCAGTACCTTATACCCCCTCCAGCGACAGAAAAAGTACGAGCAGTACTTC. The full variable domain, its missing parts supplied by reference TRBV19 and TRBJ2-7, is DGGITQSPKYLFRKEGQNVTLSCEQNLNHDAMYWYRQDPGQGLRLIYYSQIVNDFQKGDIAEGYSVSREKKESFPLTVTSAQKNPTAFYLCASTLYPLQRQKKYEQYFGPGTRLTVT.

The rearrangement uses TRBV23-1 and TRBJ2-7; tentatively, D is TRBD2 (6 bases). TRBV23-1 is assigned to the ORF class and has an uncertain function. This CDR3 has 13 residues. Trimming cost V 2 bases and J 11 bases, with 16 bases left between them. In DNA form, the CDR3 reads TGCGCCAGCAGTCAAATATTAGTCCGCGGGGAGTACTTC. This encodes CASSQILVRGEYF.

This clone has a single count. The rearrangement uses TRBV19 and TRBJ1-2; 10 bases match TRBD1. V was clipped by 2 bases and J by 7 bases; unmatched bases: 13. Germline V gene data show CDR1 as LNHDA and CDR2 as SQIVND (reference sequence). CDR3 size: 17 residues. CDR3 DNA sequence: TGTGCCAGTAGTATAACGGGACAGGGGCCCCCCATTGGTGGCTACACCTTC. Protein product: CASSITGQGPPIGGYTF.

The V gene is TRBV27, the J gene TRBJ1-2; TRBD1 matches at 9 bases. Germline trimming cut 5 bases from V and 4 bases from J; bases unmatched to any gene: 8. Germline V gene data show CDR1 as MNHEY and CDR2 as SMNVEV (reference sequence). This CDR3 has 15 residues. CDR3 DNA: TGTGCCAGCAGTCCCGGGACAGGGCCGGCCTATGGCTACACCTTC. Amino acids: CASSPGTGPAYGYTF.

The chain carries TRBV28 and TRBJ1-2; TRBD1 aligns across 8 bases. Germline V gene lookup returns CDR1 MDHEN and CDR2 SYDVKM. The CDR3 sequence is 12 residues long. J lost 8 bases, V lost 8 bases, and 7 bases had no gene match. CDR3 sequence: CASGEDREGYTF. The CDR3 DNA reads TGTGCCAGCGGGGAGGACAGGGAAGGCTACACCTTC.

The J gene is TRBJ1-1, the V gene TRBV6-5, with TRBD1 matching over 10 bases. The CDR3 is made up of 14 amino acids. Germline-derived CDR1 and CDR2 are MNHEY and SVGAGI. J lost 6 bases, V lost 6 bases, and 7 bases had no gene match. The CDR3 sequence: CASSSGTGVSEAFF. CDR3 nucleotide sequence: TGTGCCAGCAGCTCCGGGACAGGGGTTTCTGAAGCTTTCTTT.

The chain recombines TRBV7-8 with TRBJ2-2; D not certain. Per germline, CDR1 SGHVS and CDR2 FQNEAQ. This CDR3 comprises 13 residues. V lost 5 bases and J 1 base, leaving 5 bases between the germline ends. The CDR3 here is CASSPGNTGELFF. CDR3 bases: TGTGCCAGCAGCCCCGGGAACACCGGGGAGCTGTTTTTT.

The gene calls are TRBV5-1 and TRBJ2-3; 8 nucleotides align to TRBD2. Germline CDR1 is SGHRS and CDR2 is YFSETQ. Germline trimming cut 3 bases from V and 3 bases from J; bases unmatched to any gene: 3. This CDR3 is 14 amino acids long. The DNA of the CDR3 is TGCGCCAGCAGCTGGGAGCGGGAGACAGATACGCAGTATTTT. Its translation is CASSWERETDTQYF.

A word on this clone: The germline gene is not matched at one end of the junction; a read error may be the cause. The same CDR3 also results from other DNA sequences found in this sample. This rearrangement joins TRBV5-1 to TRBJ2-7; tentatively, D is TRBD2 (6 bases). The CDR3 extends over 13 amino acids. Germline lookup yields CDR1 SGHRS and CDR2 YFSETQ. The CDR3 protein is CASSLSGPYEQYF. DNA for the CDR3: TGTGCCAGCAGCTTGAGCGGGCCCTACGAGCAGTACTTC. The complete variable domain, with remaining parts taken from reference TRBV5-1 and TRBJ2-7, reads KAGVTQTPRYLIKTRGQQVTLSCSPISGHRSVSWYQQTPGQGLQFLFEYFSETQRNKGNFPGRFSGRQFSNSRSEMNVSTLELGDSALYLCASSLSGPYEQYFGPGTRLTVT.

J is TRBJ2-7 and V is TRBV6-5, with D possibly matching TRBD2 (6 bases). Trimming left V 6 bases short and J 7 bases short, with 16 bases between. The length of the CDR3 is 13 residues. Germline-derived CDR1 and CDR2 are MNHEY and SVGAGI. The CDR3 reads CASSPGVWWEQYF. CDR3 nucleotide sequence: TGTGCCAGCAGCCCGGGAGTATGGTGGGAGCAGTACTTC.

V and J are TRBV28 and TRBJ1-4, with TRBD1 identical over 8 bases. Germline-derived CDR1 and CDR2 are MDHEN and SYDVKM. V lost 6 bases and J lost 5; bases outside the gene matches: 5. The CDR3 has 14 amino acids. The CDR3 protein is CASRRTGTNEKLFF. CDR3 nucleotide sequence: TGTGCCAGCAGACGGACAGGGACGAATGAAAAACTGTTTTTT.

This chain uses TRBV27 with TRBJ2-1; 12 positions agree with TRBD2. The CDR3 consists of 18 residues. From germline, CDR1 is MNHEY and CDR2 SMNVEV (reference sequence). The junction had 9 bases not matched to a gene; V was cut back by 2 bases and J by 4 bases. In nucleotides, the CDR3 is TGTGCCAGCAGTTTACGACTAGCGGGAGAAAGGGGGTACAATGAGCAGTTCTTC. This codes for CASSLRLAGERGYNEQFF.

The genes are TRBV7-2 and TRBJ1-2, with a weak D call TRBD1 (6 bases). Trimming pared 2 bases from V and 4 bases from J, leaving 14 bases between. The germline V gene encodes CDR1 SGHTA and CDR2 FQGNSA. The CDR3 runs 15 residues. The CDR3, as DNA: TGTGCCAGCAGCTTAACAGGGATAGGTAGCTATGGCTACACCTTC. Its protein is CASSLTGIGSYGYTF.

This chain uses TRBV5-1 with TRBJ2-7, with 8 bases lining up with TRBD1. The CDR3 loop spans 13 amino acids. The germline V gene has CDR1 SGHRS and CDR2 YFSETQ. Germline trimming cut 5 bases from V and 5 bases from J; bases unmatched to any gene: 6. The CDR3 loop reads CASRGAGGHEQYF. CDR3 nucleotide sequence: TGCGCCAGCAGGGGGGCAGGGGGCCACGAGCAGTACTTC.

This chain connects TRBV7-2 to TRBJ1-1; TRBD1 aligns across 7 bases. Germline CDR1 and CDR2: SGHTA and FQGNSA. CDR3 length: 14 amino acids. V was clipped by 1 base and J by 1 base; unmatched bases: 0. CDR3 loop: CASSLGQGNTEAFF. The CDR3 bases are TGTGCCAGCAGCTTAGGACAGGGGAACACTGAAGCTTTCTTT.

The chain is built from TRBV11-2 and TRBJ1-2, with D tentatively TRBD1 (6 bases). The CDR3 totals 12 residues. Trimming shortened V by 3 bases and J by 4 bases, and 6 bases separated the two germline ends. Germline V gives CDR1 SGHAT, CDR2 FQNNGV. The CDR3 DNA is TGTGCCAGCAGCTTGACAGGCTATGGCTACACCTTC. This gives the protein CASSLTGYGYTF.

The chain recombines TRBV7-8 with TRBJ2-7; 7 positions match TRBD1. The trim removed 5 bases at V and 7 bases at J, leaving 11 bases unmatched. The CDR3 has 14 residues. The germline V gene encodes CDR1 SGHVS and CDR2 FQNEAQ. The CDR3 reads CASSASGGSEEQYF. The CDR3 nucleotides are TGTGCCAGCAGCGCCTCAGGGGGATCGGAAGAGCAGTACTTC.

The chain's CDR3 is CASSPNPYEQYF. For the CDR3, the DNA is TGTGCCAGCAGTCCTAACCCCTACGAGCAGTACTTC. V usage is TRBV27 and J usage is TRBJ2-7; D remains unclear. CDR3 length equals 12 residues. Germline V lookup: CDR1 MNHEY, CDR2 SMNVEV (reference sequence). V was cut by 5 bases and J by 2 bases, with 7 bases left in between.

The CDR3 loop is CASSLDSARGLTSGSAGELFF. CDR3 DNA: TGTGCCAGCAGCTTGGACTCGGCCAGGGGTCTGACTAGCGGGAGCGCCGGGGAGCTGTTTTTT. The chain has TRBV7-3 and TRBJ2-2; 12 bases align to TRBD2. The CDR3 is made up of 21 amino acids. Germline CDR1 SGHTA, CDR2 FQGTGA. V was pared by 3 bases and J by 6 bases, with 20 bases of the junction left unmatched.

The rearrangement links TRBV27 to TRBJ2-7; 9 bases match TRBD1. Germline lookup yields CDR1 MNHEY and CDR2 SMNVEV (reference sequence). The J segment lost 3 bases and the V segment lost 4 bases, leaving 4 bases of the junction unmatched. This CDR3 is built from 14 residues. Here the CDR3 DNA reads TGTGCCAGCAGTTACCGGGACAGGGACTACGAGCAGTACTTC. It specifies CASSYRDRDYEQYF.